A selection of T cell receptor beta chains follows, all from one sample in a study of blood T cell repertoires in COVID-19. TCRdb's copy holds only in-frame clones and misses some; the assay was immunoSEQ multiplex PCR. Of about 220,000 clones in the sample, 80% to 90% are singletons; the top ten hold roughly 14%. The sequenced sample was PBMCs or T cells enriched from blood (not recorded which). These TCRs come from a woman in her forties or fifties with acute COVID-19. CDR3s include the opening cysteine and the closing phenylalanine or tryptophan. Each record gives: D gene, J gene, CDR3 length, V gene, clone size, CDR3 protein, CDR3 DNA. The D gene is left open where the match is weak. Where a row states a size, it is once, few, many or the class of an expanded clone; other rows omit it.

D: TRBD1; J: TRBJ1-4; length: 14; V: TRBV28; size: NA; CDR3: CASGDRVRNEKLFF; DNA: TGTGCCAGCGGGGACAGGGTCCGGAATGAAAAACTGTTTTTT
D: NA; J: TRBJ1-1; length: 17; V: TRBV5-4; size: NA; CDR3: CASSFDGAVRGNTEAFF; DNA: TGTGCCAGCAGCTTCGATGGGGCAGTGCGTGGGAACACTGAAGCTTTCTTT
D: TRBD2; J: TRBJ2-1; length: 15; V: TRBV3-1/TRBV3-2; size: NA; CDR3: CASSRPGTSANEQFF; DNA: TGTGCCAGCAGCCGTCCCGGGACTAGCGCAAATGAGCAGTTCTTC
D: TRBD1; J: TRBJ2-7; length: 17; V: TRBV4-2; size: NA; CDR3: CASSQEVGTDLSYEQYF; DNA: TGTGCCAGCAGCCAAGAAGTGGGGACAGACCTTTCCTACGAGCAGTACTTC
D: NA; J: TRBJ1-5; length: 15; V: TRBV7-9; size: once; CDR3: CASSLGRQGNQPQHF; DNA: TGTGCCAGCAGCTTAGGACGACAGGGCAATCAGCCCCAGCATTTT
D: NA; J: TRBJ2-3; length: 14; V: TRBV27; size: once; CDR3: CASSPEAGTDTQYF; DNA: TGTGCCAGCAGTCCCGAGGCGGGCACAGATACGCAGTATTTT
D: NA; J: TRBJ1-5; length: 13; V: TRBV7-3; size: NA; CDR3: CASSLTPQEPQHF; DNA: TGTGCCAGCAGCTTGACACCACAAGAGCCCCAGCATTTT
D: NA; J: TRBJ2-7; length: 13; V: TRBV25-1; size: NA; CDR3: CASSRQTDYEQYF; DNA: TGTGCCAGCAGCCGTCAAACAGACTACGAGCAGTACTTC
D: TRBD2; J: TRBJ2-7; length: 17; V: TRBV5-6; size: NA; CDR3: CASSLASGLAGSYEQYF; DNA: TGTGCCAGCAGCTTGGCCTCTGGGCTAGCGGGCTCCTACGAGCAGTACTTC
D: TRBD2; J: TRBJ2-7; length: 15; V: TRBV28; size: NA; CDR3: CASSQPSRGAYEQYF; DNA: TGTGCCAGCAGTCAACCTAGCCGGGGGGCCTACGAGCAGTACTTC
D: TRBD1; J: TRBJ2-5; length: 15; V: TRBV19; size: NA; CDR3: CASSNLGQGAETQYF; DNA: TGTGCCAGTAGTAACCTGGGACAGGGGGCGGAGACCCAGTACTTC
D: TRBD1; J: TRBJ1-2; length: 12; V: TRBV6-5; size: NA; CDR3: CACLDRIYGYTF; DNA: TGTGCCTGCCTGGACAGGATCTATGGCTACACCTTC
D: NA; J: TRBJ1-2; length: 13; V: TRBV28; size: NA; CDR3: CASRMDSNYGYTF; DNA: TGTGCCAGCAGGATGGACAGTAACTATGGCTACACCTTC
D: NA; J: TRBJ2-3; length: 16; V: TRBV4-1; size: NA; CDR3: CASSQEGYQGPDTQYF; DNA: TGCGCCAGCAGCCAAGAGGGATATCAGGGCCCAGATACGCAGTATTTT
D: TRBD1; J: TRBJ1-4; length: 15; V: TRBV28; size: NA; CDR3: CASSDRDSSLRKLFF; DNA: TGTGCCAGCAGTGATCGGGACAGCTCATTGAGGAAACTGTTTTTT
D: TRBD1; J: TRBJ2-7; length: 14; V: TRBV28; size: NA; CDR3: CASSFTGGFDEQYF; DNA: TGTGCCAGCAGTTTTACAGGGGGCTTCGACGAGCAGTACTTC
D: NA; J: TRBJ1-5; length: 16; V: TRBV15; size: few; CDR3: CATSRVGRQNNQPQHF; DNA: TGTGCCACCAGCAGAGTGGGGAGACAAAACAATCAGCCCCAGCATTTT
D: NA; J: TRBJ1-5; length: 19; V: TRBV6-1; size: NA; CDR3: CASSALALPEAYSNQPQHF; DNA: TGTGCCAGCAGTGCCCTCGCCCTCCCCGAGGCGTATAGCAATCAGCCCCAGCATTTT
D: TRBD2; J: TRBJ2-7; length: 16; V: TRBV7-2; size: NA; CDR3: CASSLSPSGRAYEQYF; DNA: TGTGCCAGCAGCTTGTCCCCTAGCGGGAGGGCCTACGAGCAGTACTTC
D: NA; J: TRBJ2-7; length: 13; V: TRBV7-2; size: once; CDR3: CASSSWTRDEQYF; DNA: TGTGCCAGCAGCTCCTGGACGAGGGACGAGCAGTACTTC
D: NA; J: TRBJ2-3; length: 18; V: TRBV21-1; size: NA; CDR3: CALQGGLAGNYLTDTQYF; DNA: TGTGCCTTGCAGGGGGGATTAGCGGGAAATTACTTGACAGATACGCAGTATTTT
D: TRBD1; J: TRBJ1-4; length: 14; V: TRBV5-1; size: NA; CDR3: CASGQGARGEKLFF; DNA: TGCGCCAGCGGCCAGGGGGCGCGAGGTGAAAAACTGTTTTTT
D: TRBD1; J: TRBJ2-2; length: 17; V: TRBV3-1/TRBV3-2; size: NA; CDR3: CASSQYEGARNTGELFF; DNA: TGTGCCAGCAGCCAATATGAGGGGGCGCGGAACACCGGGGAGCTGTTTTTT
D: TRBD1; J: TRBJ1-1; length: 17; V: TRBV28; size: NA; CDR3: CASSFPLGTGKDTEAFF; DNA: TGTGCCAGCAGTTTCCCTTTAGGGACAGGGAAGGACACTGAAGCTTTCTTT
D: TRBD1; J: TRBJ1-1; length: 16; V: TRBV5-6; size: NA; CDR3: CASSSGTGDVNTEAFF; DNA: TGTGCCAGCAGCTCAGGGACAGGGGACGTGAACACTGAAGCTTTCTTT
D: TRBD1; J: TRBJ1-4; length: 17; V: TRBV9; size: NA; CDR3: CASSVGLETGGHEKLFF; DNA: TGTGCCAGCAGCGTAGGTCTAGAGACAGGGGGCCATGAAAAACTGTTTTTT
D: TRBD1; J: TRBJ2-2; length: 18; V: TRBV5-6; size: NA; CDR3: CASSWAQPGQGAVGELFF; DNA: TGTGCCAGCAGCTGGGCCCAACCGGGACAGGGGGCGGTCGGGGAGCTGTTTTTT
D: TRBD2; J: TRBJ2-1; length: 16; V: TRBV19; size: NA; CDR3: CASSIDRAGGINEQFF; DNA: TGTGCCAGTAGTATAGATAGGGCGGGAGGTATCAATGAGCAGTTCTTC
D: TRBD1; J: TRBJ1-5; length: 15; V: TRBV27; size: NA; CDR3: CASSVQGDSNQPQHF; DNA: TGTGCCAGCAGCGTACAGGGGGATAGCAATCAGCCCCAGCATTTT
D: TRBD1; J: TRBJ1-2; length: 14; V: TRBV28; size: NA; CDR3: CASSLSRQGYGYTF; DNA: TGTGCCAGCAGTTTATCCCGACAGGGGTATGGCTACACCTTC
D: NA; J: TRBJ1-6; length: 17; V: TRBV28; size: NA; CDR3: CASSPRGASSYNSPLHF; DNA: TGTGCCAGCAGTCCTCGCGGAGCTAGCTCCTATAATTCACCCCTCCACTTT
D: NA; J: TRBJ1-4; length: 11; V: TRBV29-1; size: NA; CDR3: CSVEEGGKLFF; DNA: TGCAGCGTTGAAGAGGGAGGGAAACTGTTTTTT